A single sample is the source of the 20 T cell receptor beta chains below, sequenced in a study of T cells in localized non-small cell lung cancer. Method: immunoSEQ multiplex PCR; TCRdb's copy keeps in-frame clones and lacks some. The sample lists 1,500 to 2,000 clones, about 21% seen once, with approximately 15% in the top ten. Sequenced here: lung tumor tissue, sampled before any cancer treatment. The receptors shown here come from a male donor older than 55 with stage II lung adenocarcinoma.

This clone has more than one count but fewer than ten. This rearrangement joins TRBV9 to TRBJ2-7; D may correspond to TRBD1 or TRBD2 (6 bases each). This CDR3 has 15 amino acids. V lost 0 bases and J lost 3, with 13 bases in between. CDR1 SGDLS and CDR2 YYNGEE come from the germline V gene. CDR3 DNA sequence: TGTGCCAGCAGCGTAGCGGGGGCCCCCTACTACGAGCAGTACTTC. It specifies CASSVAGAPYYEQYF.

This clone is labeled medium-sized. V is TRBV11-3 and J is TRBJ2-1; D possibly corresponds to TRBD2 (6 bases). V shed 8 bases and J shed 0 bases, with 17 bases lying between them. The CDR3 runs 16 residues. Germline lookup yields CDR1 SGHNT and CDR2 YENEEA. The CDR3 region has the DNA TGTGCCAGCGGACCCTACGCGGGGAGCTCCTACAATGAGCAGTTCTTC. Its protein product is CASGPYAGSSYNEQFF.

This clone was observed a handful of times. The genes are TRBV18 and TRBJ1-1; D call uncertain. The CDR3 loop spans 16 amino acids. Trimming removed 3 bases at V and 1 base at J, with 15 bases between. CDR1 and CDR2 from the germline V gene are KGHSH and LQKENI. The CDR3 DNA follows: TGTGCCAGCTCACCCCGTTTCTTGGCGGAGAACACTGAAGCTTTCTTT. Amino acid sequence: CASSPRFLAENTEAFF.

This clone was seen a handful of times. The V call is TRBV7-6, the J call TRBJ2-5; the D gene could be TRBD1 or TRBD2 (5 bases each). The germline gives CDR1 SGHVS, CDR2 FNYEAQ. CDR3 length equals 17 residues. With 5 bases removed from V and 1 base from J, the gap between germline ends came to 20 bases. Here the CDR3 reads CASSPDRGEGVQETQYF. For the CDR3, the DNA is TGTGCCAGCAGCCCCGACCGGGGCGAGGGAGTCCAAGAGACCCAGTACTTC.

This clone is categorized as medium-sized (0.01 to 0.1%). The J gene is TRBJ2-7, the V gene TRBV11-3; 7 positions agree with TRBD2. From germline, CDR1 is SGHNT and CDR2 YENEEA. There are 15 residues in the CDR3. V lost 3 bases, J lost 3 bases, and 8 bases stayed unmatched. The CDR3 DNA is TGTGCCAGCAGCTTGGGACGGGACTATCTCTACGAGCAGTACTTC. Translating it yields CASSLGRDYLYEQYF. Full variable domain (remainder filled in from reference TRBV11-3 and TRBJ2-7): EAGVVQSPRYKIIEKKQPVAFWCNPISGHNTLYWYLQNLGQGPELLIRYENEEAVDDSQLPKDRFSAERLKGVDSTLKIQPAELGDSAVYLCASSLGRDYLYEQYFGPGTRLTVT.

This clone has a handful of counts. The CDR3 goes on 1 residue after the read ends, and that part is filled in from the germline J gene. The chain carries TRBV10-3 and TRBJ2-7; 7 nucleotides align to TRBD1. Trimming took 0 bases from V and 6 from J; bases not matched to a gene: 11. The CDR3 has 16 amino acids. Germline V gene data show CDR1 as ENHRY and CDR2 as SYGVKD. The part of the CDR3 DNA that was read is TGTGCCATCAGTGAGTCCATAACGGACAGGACGGGCGAGCAGTAC. Amino acids: CAISESITDRTGEQY. The CDR3 reads in full as CAISESITDRTGEQYF.

This clone was recorded a few times. The chain combines TRBV6-8 with TRBJ2-1; 8 bases agree with TRBD1. CDR1 MNHGY and CDR2 SAAAGT come from the germline V gene. There are 14 residues in the CDR3. Germline trimming cut 5 bases from V and 2 bases from J; bases unmatched to any gene: 2. CDR3 bases: TGTGCCAGCAGTGAGACAGGGGCCTACAATGAGCAGTTCTTC. Its protein is CASSETGAYNEQFF.

CDR3 loop: CASSRKGPNNEQFF. CDR3 bases: TGTGCCAGTAGTCGAAAGGGACCGAACAATGAGCAGTTCTTC. The rearrangement uses TRBV19 and TRBJ2-1; D is possibly TRBD1 or TRBD2 (5 bases each). V was trimmed by 5 bases and J by 5 bases, leaving 13 bases between them. In germline, CDR1 is LNHDA, CDR2 SQIVND (reference sequence). This CDR3 region has 14 residues.

This clone was seen a few times. The rearrangement links TRBV6-8 to TRBJ2-1; D not certain. V lost 6 bases to trimming and J lost 6 bases, with 12 bases between them. The germline CDR1 and CDR2 sequences are MNHGY and SAAAGT. The CDR3 contains 13 residues. CDR3 coding DNA: TGTGCCAGCAGGGACGGGTCGGGCAATGAGCAGTTCTTC. Encoded protein: CASRDGSGNEQFF.

This clone is deemed large. The chain employs TRBV25-1 and TRBJ1-3; 7 bases map to TRBD1. The V segment lost 4 bases and the J segment 0 bases; nucleotides outside the gene matches: 3. CDR3 length: 15 residues. Germline CDR1 is MGHDK and CDR2 is SYGVNS. The CDR3, as DNA: TGTGCCAGCAGTGCCGCAGGGGGCTCTGGAAACACCATATATTTT. Its protein is CASSAAGGSGNTIYF.

There are a few counts of this clone. This rearrangement joins TRBV11-3 to TRBJ1-3; D is ambiguous. The CDR3 contains 15 residues. CDR1 and CDR2 (germline): SGHNT, YENEEA. V dropped 5 bases and J dropped 4 bases, with 15 bases sitting between them. The CDR3 loop reads CASSRGRVPGNTIYF. The CDR3 DNA sequence: TGTGCCAGCAGCCGAGGTAGGGTACCCGGAAACACCATATATTTT.

The chain joins TRBV11-3 to TRBJ1-5; 8 positions agree with TRBD1. CDR3 size: 16 residues. With 6 bases clipped from V and 1 base from J, the junction kept 8 bases outside the gene matches. Per germline, CDR1 SGHNT and CDR2 YENEEA. For the CDR3, the DNA is TGTGCCAGCAGACGTACAGGGGGAGAAAGCAATCAGCCCCAGCATTTT. Its protein product is CASRRTGGESNQPQHF.

This chain links TRBV19 with TRBJ1-2; a possible D gene is TRBD1 (6 bases). Trimming removed 6 bases from V and 4 bases from J, with 18 bases in between. The CDR3 is 15 residues long. The germline V gene encodes CDR1 LNHDA and CDR2 SQIVND (reference sequence). The CDR3 nucleotides are TGTGCCAGTAGGGATGGGAGGGGGAACCGCTATGGCTACACCTTC. It codes for CASRDGRGNRYGYTF.

Relative to its sample, this clone is medium-sized. The chain links TRBV11-3 to TRBJ1-3; tentative D call: TRBD1 (5 bases). Germline assignment: CDR1 SGHNT and CDR2 YENEEA. The CDR3 runs to 16 residues. V lost 1 base and J 4 bases, leaving 14 bases between the germline ends. CDR3 in DNA: TGTGCCAGCAGCTTAGTCCTACAGGTTTCAGGAAACACCATATATTTT. It is translated as CASSLVLQVSGNTIYF.

The rearrangement joins TRBV9 to TRBJ2-1; TRBD2 aligns across 13 bases. Germline lookup yields CDR1 SGDLS and CDR2 YYNGEE. After removal of 3 bases from V and 8 bases from J, the junction contained 5 bases not matched to a gene. CDR3 length equals 15 residues. CDR3 nucleotides: TGTGCCAGCAGCGGGACTAGCGGGGGCCTTGATGAGCAGTTCTTC. Translating gives CASSGTSGGLDEQFF.

This chain links TRBV11-3 with TRBJ2-7, with D perhaps matching TRBD2 (6 bases). This CDR3 is built from 15 residues. Between the trimmed V and J ends, which lost 2 bases and 3 bases, there was a span of 14 bases. Per germline, CDR1 SGHNT and CDR2 YENEEA. The CDR3 DNA is TGTGCCAGCAGCTTAATGGGGGGAAGGGGCTACGAGCAGTACTTC. Residues: CASSLMGGRGYEQYF. Complete variable domain (other parts from reference TRBV11-3 and TRBJ2-7): EAGVVQSPRYKIIEKKQPVAFWCNPISGHNTLYWYLQNLGQGPELLIRYENEEAVDDSQLPKDRFSAERLKGVDSTLKIQPAELGDSAVYLCASSLMGGRGYEQYFGPGTRLTVT.

The chain carries TRBV6-8 and TRBJ1-1; the D is unclear. Between the trimmed V and J ends, which lost 0 bases and 4 bases, there was a span of 12 bases. Per the germline V gene, CDR1 is MNHGY and CDR2 is SAAAGT. This CDR3 region has 15 residues. The CDR3 loop is CASSYSARSSTEAFF. CDR3 nucleotide sequence: TGTGCCAGCAGTTACTCTGCCAGGAGTTCCACTGAAGCTTTCTTT.

This clone is labeled medium-sized. This rearrangement joins TRBV11-3 to TRBJ2-5; 10 nucleotides line up with TRBD2. Per germline, CDR1 SGHNT and CDR2 YENEEA. The V segment lost 1 base and the J segment 3 bases; nucleotides outside the gene matches: 5. The CDR3 extends over 16 amino acids. As DNA, the CDR3 is TGTGCCAGCAGCTTAGGATATCTAGCGGGGGAAGAGACCCAGTACTTC. It codes for CASSLGYLAGEETQYF.

This chain joins TRBV5-1 and TRBJ2-7, with 8 bases lining up with TRBD1. The CDR3 is 15 amino acids. V shed 4 bases, J shed 2 bases, and the junction held 8 bases outside the gene matches. Germline CDR1 is SGHRS and CDR2 is YFSETQ. The CDR3 nucleotides are TGCGCCAGCAGCCCACCAGGACAGGGCACCTACGAGCAGTACTTC. Translation: CASSPPGQGTYEQYF.

Judged by abundance, this clone is medium-sized. The chain combines TRBV9 with TRBJ2-5; 14 bases agree with TRBD2. The V gene end was trimmed by 4 bases and the J gene end by 5 bases; junction bases not matched to a gene: 10. The CDR3 runs 17 residues. The germline V gene encodes CDR1 SGDLS and CDR2 YYNGEE. The CDR3 protein is CASSPRGTSGSGETQYF. CDR3 in DNA: TGTGCCAGCAGCCCCAGAGGGACTAGCGGGAGTGGGGAGACCCAGTACTTC.